This section outlines one TCR beta chain sequence together with its context. Measured with immunoSEQ multiplex PCR; TCRdb has only the in-frame clones, and not every one. This table has some 2,100,000 clones, 90% to 97% appearing once. CDR3 length: 16 residues. The source of the sample is a study of shared clonotypes between healthy human individuals. Sequenced sample: naive CD4+ T cells sorted from blood. The sample's subset: CD45RA+ positively selected. The receptor was derived from a man aged 18 to 35 in good health. The chain employs TRBV21-1 and TRBJ2-7; TRBD1 reflects the table's D call only, with no check against the DNA. TRBV21-1 is shown as a pseudogene. The CDR3 bases are TGTGCCAGCAGCAGGACAGGGAATAGCGGCCCCTACGAGCAGTACTTC. Residues: CASSRTGNSGPYEQYF.